This TCR beta chain was observed in a study of CD8 T cells in Susac syndrome. The study sequenced TCR beta in blood CD8+ and CD4+ T cells. Isolation of CD8+ and CD4+ T cells was performed negatively, whereas enrichment of TEMRA cells was done by FACS. RNA totalling roughly 0.45 to 1 ug underwent reverse transcription with random hexamers. immunoSEQ multiplex PCR amplified TCR beta CDR3 across 54 Vbeta, 13 Jbeta. TCRdb redid the calling of the immunoSEQ multiplex PCR reads with MiXCR, one entry per CDR3 protein. The data show some 190,000 distinct CDR3 sequences, approximately 96% seen once. The V end was cut by 0 bases, the J end by 2 bases, with 9 bases between. In germline, CDR1 is SGHDT, CDR2 YYEEEE. The CDR3 has 14 amino acids.

The chain links TRBV5-6 to TRBJ2-7; no firm D call. This receptor was identified in a human donor with multiple sclerosis. Source material: CD4+ T cells from PBMCs. The CDR3 bases are TGTGCCAGCAGCTTGGATGGAATTCCCTACGAGCAGTACTTC. Its translation is CASSLDGIPYEQYF.